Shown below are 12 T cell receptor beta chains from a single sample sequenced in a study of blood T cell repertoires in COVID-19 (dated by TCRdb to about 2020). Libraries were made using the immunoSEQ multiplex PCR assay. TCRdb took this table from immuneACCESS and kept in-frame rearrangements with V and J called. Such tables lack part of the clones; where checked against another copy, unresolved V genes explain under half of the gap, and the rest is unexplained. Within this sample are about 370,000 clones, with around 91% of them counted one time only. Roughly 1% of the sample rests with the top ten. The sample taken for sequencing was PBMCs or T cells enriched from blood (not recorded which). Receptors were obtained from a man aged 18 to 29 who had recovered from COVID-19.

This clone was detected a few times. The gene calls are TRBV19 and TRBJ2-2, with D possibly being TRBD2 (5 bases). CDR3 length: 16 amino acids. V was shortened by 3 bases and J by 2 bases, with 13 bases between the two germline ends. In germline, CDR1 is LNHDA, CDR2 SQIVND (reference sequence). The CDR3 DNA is TGTGCCAGTAGTATTAGCGTGACAACTAACACCGGGGAGCTGTTTTTT. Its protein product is CASSISVTTNTGELFF.

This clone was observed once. The CDR3 DNA reads as TGTGCCAGCAGAATGTCCGGGACAATGAATTCACCCCTCCACTTT. It specifies CASRMSGTMNSPLHF. The chain is built from TRBV2 and TRBJ1-6; possible D gene TRBD1, 6 bases. CDR3 length: 15 residues. V lost 6 bases and J lost 7, with 16 bases in between. Germline lookup yields CDR1 SNHLY and CDR2 FYNNEI.

The CDR3 DNA follows: TGCAGTGCCCCCTCGGATACGCAGTATTTT. Residues: CSAPSDTQYF. The V call is TRBV20-1, the J call TRBJ2-3, with D hard to call. CDR3 length equals 10 residues. Trimming cost V 6 bases and J 6 bases, with 7 bases left between them. Germline V gives CDR1 DFQATT, CDR2 SNEGSKA (reference sequence).

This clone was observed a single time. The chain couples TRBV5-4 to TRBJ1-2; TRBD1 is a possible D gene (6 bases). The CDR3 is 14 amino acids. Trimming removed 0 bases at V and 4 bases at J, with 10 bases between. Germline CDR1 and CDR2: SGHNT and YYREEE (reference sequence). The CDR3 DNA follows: TGTGCCAGCAGCTTGGGGACAGCGACCTATGGCTACACCTTC. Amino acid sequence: CASSLGTATYGYTF.

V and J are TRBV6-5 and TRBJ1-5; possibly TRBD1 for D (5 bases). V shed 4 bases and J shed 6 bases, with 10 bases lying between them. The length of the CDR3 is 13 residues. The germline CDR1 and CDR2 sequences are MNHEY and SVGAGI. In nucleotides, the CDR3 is TGTGCCAGCAGTTTCATGGGGGGTCAGCCCCAGCATTTT. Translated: CASSFMGGQPQHF.

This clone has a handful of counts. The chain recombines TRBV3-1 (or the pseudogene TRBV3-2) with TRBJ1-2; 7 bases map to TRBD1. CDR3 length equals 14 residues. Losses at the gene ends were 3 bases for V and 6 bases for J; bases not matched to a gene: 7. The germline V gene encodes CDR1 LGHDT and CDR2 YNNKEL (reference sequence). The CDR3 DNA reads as TGTGCCAGCAGCCACCTCACAGGGGTTGATGGCTACACCTTC. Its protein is CASSHLTGVDGYTF.

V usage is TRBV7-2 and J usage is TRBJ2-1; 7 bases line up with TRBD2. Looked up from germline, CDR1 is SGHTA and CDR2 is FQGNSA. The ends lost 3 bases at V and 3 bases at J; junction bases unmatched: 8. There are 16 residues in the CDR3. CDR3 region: CASSFYGRTSYNEQFF. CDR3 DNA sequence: TGTGCCAGCAGCTTTTACGGACGGACTAGCTACAATGAGCAGTTCTTC.

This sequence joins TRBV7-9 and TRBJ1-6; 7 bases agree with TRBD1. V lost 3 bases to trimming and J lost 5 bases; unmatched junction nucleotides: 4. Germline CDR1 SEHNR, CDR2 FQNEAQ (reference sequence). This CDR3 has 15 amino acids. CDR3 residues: CASSFSDRNNSPLHF. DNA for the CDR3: TGTGCCAGCAGCTTCTCGGACAGGAATAATTCACCCCTCCACTTT. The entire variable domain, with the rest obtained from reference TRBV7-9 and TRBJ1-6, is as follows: DTGVSQNPRHKITKRGQNVTFRCDPISEHNRLYWYRQTLGQGPEFLTYFQNEAQLEKSRLLSDRFSAERPKGSFSTLEIQRTEQGDSAMYLCASSFSDRNNSPLHFGNGTRLTVT.

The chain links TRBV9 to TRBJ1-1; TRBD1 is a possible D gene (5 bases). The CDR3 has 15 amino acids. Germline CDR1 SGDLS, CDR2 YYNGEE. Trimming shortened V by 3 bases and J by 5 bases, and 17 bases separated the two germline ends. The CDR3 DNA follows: TGTGCCAGCAGCGGGGAGGAAGGGGCTGGAACTGAAGCTTTCTTT. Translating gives CASSGEEGAGTEAFF.

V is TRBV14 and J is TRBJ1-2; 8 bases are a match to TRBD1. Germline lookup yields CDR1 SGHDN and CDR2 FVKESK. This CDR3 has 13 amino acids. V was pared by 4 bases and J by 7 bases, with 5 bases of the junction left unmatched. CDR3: CASSPTGAFGYTF. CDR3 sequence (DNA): TGTGCCAGCAGCCCGACAGGGGCGTTTGGCTACACCTTC.

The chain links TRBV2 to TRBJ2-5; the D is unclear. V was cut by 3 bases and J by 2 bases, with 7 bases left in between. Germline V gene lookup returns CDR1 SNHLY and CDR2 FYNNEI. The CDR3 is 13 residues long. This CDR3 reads CASSETGQETQYF. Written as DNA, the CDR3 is TGTGCCAGCAGTGAGACTGGACAAGAGACCCAGTACTTC.

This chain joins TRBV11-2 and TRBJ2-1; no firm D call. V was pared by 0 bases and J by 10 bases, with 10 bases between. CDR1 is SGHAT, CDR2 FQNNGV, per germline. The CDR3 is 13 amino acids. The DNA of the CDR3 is TGTGCCAGCAGCTTAGATCCGGTGAGGGAGCAGTTCTTC. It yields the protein CASSLDPVREQFF.